This T cell receptor (beta chain) was sequenced during a study of a mutant IDH1 vaccine in newly diagnosed glioma. About the study: Patients began vaccination 4-6 weeks after radiotherapy alone, or with temozolomide cycles. Standard pretreatment was either radiotherapy, temozolomide, or, for most, radiochemotherapy with temozolomide. Points from the study as a whole: Alterations occurring in top peripheral T cell clonotypes seemed unrelated to pseudoprogression.

The CDR3 totals 12 residues. Trimming left V 5 bases short and J 2 bases short, with 6 bases between. Germline assignment: CDR1 LNHDA and CDR2 SQIVND (reference sequence). This clone was counted a few times. The antigen remains undetermined. The table came from immunoSEQ multiplex PCR; TCRdb's copy has only in-frame clones and leaves some out. The sample consists of over 30,000 clones, just under 90% of them appearing once. Sample time point: week 47, end of study. Every vaccine dose comprised 300 ug of mutant IDH1 20-mer peptide plus topical imiquimod. Eight vaccine doses were administered to patients at weeks 1, 3, 5, 7, 11, 15, 19 and 23.

The source of this sequence is a woman in her 30s with glioma. Sequencing was performed on PBMCs, taken from a glioma patient whose treatment included an IDH1 peptide vaccine. The chain combines TRBV19 with TRBJ1-2; D gene unclear. The CDR3 DNA reads TGTGCCAGTAGTGACCTAAACTATGGCTACACCTTC. Translating it yields CASSDLNYGYTF.